This T cell receptor beta chain comes out of a study of blood T cell repertoires in COVID-19. Donors of Cohort 3 who recovered were those that had two negative PCRs, clearance, or symptom resolution. The CDR3 loop spans 13 amino acids. With 4 bases removed from V and 7 bases from J, the gap between germline ends came to 13 bases. The germline V gene has CDR1 LGHNT and CDR2 FRNRAP. Clones were sequenced by immunoSEQ multiplex PCR, and TCRdb holds only the in-frame ones, with some missing. The sample has 370,000 or so clones, 87% seen once. Source material: PBMCs or T cells enriched from blood (not recorded which). The receptor was derived from a man under 40 who had recovered from COVID-19. The V call is TRBV12-5, the J call TRBJ1-2; D gene ambiguous. The CDR3 sequence is CASGSSQLFGYTF. As DNA, the CDR3 is TGTGCTAGTGGTTCGAGTCAACTATTTGGCTACACCTTC.